This T cell receptor beta chain is from a study of T cell repertoires in ileal Crohn's disease. Turning to the study itself: Median disease duration was approximately 8 years; approximately 32% smoked at surgery.

Using immunoSEQ multiplex PCR, the repertoire was profiled, and TCRdb retains in-frame clones only, with some absent. The table shows 15,000 to 20,000 clones, with 88% occurring only once. Eligibility required adulthood, ileal or ileocolonic Crohn's disease and indicated ileocolonic resection. On this clone: Its antigen is as yet unknown.

Study-wide results and caveats: Active smokers at surgery had more clonal expansions than non-smokers.

The sequence derives from an adult with Crohn's disease. Sequencing used ileal tissue.

CDR3 nucleotides: TGTGCCAGTAAACCCGGGGGAGTGAATAGCAATCAGCCCCAGCATTTT. Protein: CASKPGGVNSNQPQHF. V gene TRBV19 combines with J gene TRBJ1-5; D may be TRBD1 (5 bases). Per the germline V gene, CDR1 is LNHDA and CDR2 is SQIVND (reference sequence). This CDR3 comprises 16 residues. Trimming pared 7 bases from V and 0 bases from J, leaving 16 bases between.